The 15 T cell receptor beta chains presented below share a single source sample, sequenced in a study of response to subunit inactivated influenza vaccine. MiXCR was run by TCRdb on the RT-PCR reads, yielding one entry per CDR3 protein. The sample carries around 470,000 distinct CDR3 sequences, approximately 7.8% recorded once. Here the sequenced sample was PBMCs from blood, taken less than 30 months after vaccination. These receptors all come from a man between 45 and 75 years old who received an inactivated influenza vaccine.

This clonotype was detected many times. V is TRBV3-1 and J is TRBJ2-7, with D unresolved. The CDR3 is 11 amino acids. The V end was cut by 0 bases, the J end by 3 bases, with 0 bases between. CDR1 is LGHDT, CDR2 YNNKEL, per germline (reference sequence). The CDR3 bases are TGTGCCAGCAGCCAAGACTACGAGCAGTACTTC. Translating it yields CASSQDYEQYF.

This clonotype was detected many times. V is TRBV4-3 and J is TRBJ2-5; D possibly matches TRBD1 or TRBD2 (5 bases each). CDR3 length equals 13 residues. Germline CDR1 and CDR2: LGHNA and YSLEER. Trimming shortened V by 1 base and J by 5 bases, and 8 bases separated the two germline ends. CDR3 protein: CASSQARGETQYF. CDR3 DNA: TGCGCCAGCAGCCAAGCGAGGGGTGAGACCCAGTACTTC.

This clonotype was counted a few times. This chain links TRBV4-2 with TRBJ2-3, with TRBD1 as a possible D gene (5 bases). Germline V gives CDR1 LGHNA, CDR2 YNFKEQ. Trimming took 4 bases from V and 1 from J, leaving 15 bases between them. The CDR3 runs 16 residues. CDR3 in amino acids: CASSLNLWGGTDTQYF. CDR3 sequence (DNA): TGTGCCAGCAGCCTAAATCTGTGGGGCGGCACAGATACGCAGTATTTT.

V usage is TRBV3-1 and J usage is TRBJ1-5; the match to TRBD1 covers 10 bases. V lost 0 bases to trimming and J lost 1 base; unmatched junction nucleotides: 6. Germline values: CDR1 LGHDT, CDR2 YNNKEL (reference sequence). The CDR3 is 18 residues long. The CDR3 loop is CASSQDLGQGGSNQPQHF. As DNA, the CDR3 is TGTGCCAGCAGCCAAGACCTAGGACAGGGGGGGAGCAATCAGCCCCAGCATTTT.

Ten or more counts support this clonotype. V usage is TRBV12-3 or TRBV12-4 and J usage is TRBJ2-7, with D perhaps matching TRBD2 (6 bases). The germline V and J ends were trimmed by 4 bases and 4 bases, with 11 bases remaining between them. CDR3 length: 13 residues. The CDR3 spells CASSSGGSYEQYF. In DNA, the CDR3 is TGTGCCAGCAGTTCCGGGGGTTCGTACGAGCAGTACTTC.

The sample holds many counts of this clonotype. V and J are TRBV11-2 and TRBJ2-1; 11 nucleotides line up with TRBD2. J lost 3 bases, V lost 4 bases, and 8 bases had no gene match. Germline V lookup: CDR1 SGHAT, CDR2 FQNNGV. This CDR3 spans 17 amino acids. The CDR3 loop reads CASSSRITSGSYNEQFF. CDR3 DNA sequence: TGTGCCAGCAGCTCGAGAATAACTAGCGGGAGCTACAATGAGCAGTTCTTC.

The genes are TRBV5-1 and TRBJ2-1; weak D call: TRBD2 (5 bases). The germline CDR1 and CDR2 sequences are SGHRS and YFSETQ. The CDR3 is made up of 17 amino acids. V was trimmed by 4 bases and J by 6 bases, leaving 23 bases between them. Here the CDR3 reads CASSLNGAVWGGNEQFF. Written as DNA, the CDR3 is TGCGCCAGCAGCCTCAACGGAGCGGTCTGGGGTGGCAATGAGCAGTTCTTC.

This clonotype has a handful of counts. The V call is TRBV20-1, the J call TRBJ2-5, with TRBD2 identical over 12 bases. Germline-derived CDR1 and CDR2 are DFQATT and SNEGSKA (reference sequence). CDR3 length: 15 residues. Germline trimming cut 4 bases from V and 6 bases from J; bases unmatched to any gene: 9. CDR3 loop: CSAIGLAGRGQTQYF. The DNA for the CDR3 is TGCAGTGCTATCGGACTAGCGGGAAGGGGGCAGACCCAGTACTTC.

The chain is built from TRBV6-2 or TRBV6-3 and TRBJ1-5, with unresolved D. The CDR3 covers 15 residues. V lost 2 bases, J lost 3 bases, and 11 bases lay in between. Looked up from germline, CDR1 is MNHEY and CDR2 is SVGEGT. The CDR3, as DNA: TGTGCCAGCAGTTACACCGGACTATACAATCAGCCCCAGCATTTT. Amino acids: CASSYTGLYNQPQHF.

The genes are TRBV6-5 and TRBJ2-7, with 11 positions matching TRBD2. The germline CDR1 and CDR2 sequences are MNHEY and SVGAGI. Losses at the gene ends were 0 bases for V and 6 bases for J; bases not matched to a gene: 10. This CDR3 region has 17 residues. CDR3 DNA sequence: TGTGCCAGCAGTTACTCAACCCCCCTCCTAGCGGGAGGCGAGCAGTACTTC. Encoded protein: CASSYSTPLLAGGEQYF.

In this sample, this clonotype turned up a few times. Here the CDR3 DNA reads TGTGCCAGCAGCGAATTAAAACGGCGGGGGCAAGAGACCCAGTACTTC. It codes for CASSELKRRGQETQYF. The V gene is TRBV21-1, the J gene TRBJ2-5; no DNA check was done on the table's D call, TRBD1. TRBV21-1 is given as a pseudogene. The CDR3 loop spans 16 amino acids.

The chain uses TRBV11-2 and TRBJ1-1; TRBD1 might be the D (6 bases). This CDR3 has 14 amino acids. From germline, CDR1 is SGHAT and CDR2 FQNNGV. V lost 4 bases and J 8 bases, leaving 17 bases between the germline ends. This CDR3 reads CASSSLSPGVEAFF. The CDR3 DNA reads TGTGCCAGCAGCTCCCTTTCCCCAGGGGTGGAAGCTTTCTTT.

This chain links TRBV20-1 with TRBJ2-7, with 7 positions matching TRBD2. Germline CDR1 reads DFQATT; CDR2 reads SNEGSKA (reference sequence). The CDR3 covers 15 residues. Trimming cost V 6 bases and J 7 bases; bases outside gene matches: 18. In DNA, the CDR3 is TGCAGTGCCCCCTTCGAATTTGCGGGAGTAGAAGAGCAGTACTTC. It specifies CSAPFEFAGVEEQYF.

At least ten counts were recorded for this clonotype. This chain connects TRBV19 to TRBJ2-7; maybe TRBD1 (6 bases). Germline values: CDR1 LNHDA, CDR2 SQIVND (reference sequence). V dropped 1 base and J dropped 1 base, with 8 bases sitting between them. The CDR3 covers 14 residues. DNA of the CDR3: TGTGCCAGTAGTATAGGAACAGGGTCCTACGAGCAGTACTTC. Its protein is CASSIGTGSYEQYF. Combining the CDR3 with reference TRBV19 and TRBJ2-7 gives the whole variable domain DGGITQSPKYLFRKEGQNVTLSCEQNLNHDAMYWYRQDPGQGLRLIYYSQIVNDFQKGDIAEGYSVSREKKESFPLTVTSAQKNPTAFYLCASSIGTGSYEQYFGPGTRLTVT.

The V call is TRBV27, the J call TRBJ2-2, with 14 bases aligning to TRBD2. Germline V gene sequence: CDR1 MNHEY, CDR2 SMNVEV (reference sequence). This CDR3 spans 17 amino acids. With V trimmed by 7 bases and J by 7 bases, 11 bases remained unmatched. CDR3 amino acids: CASNPGGLAGVLGELFF. Written as DNA, the CDR3 is TGTGCCAGCAATCCGGGGGGACTAGCGGGGGTGCTCGGGGAGCTGTTTTTT.